This entry features one T cell receptor beta chain sequence. This specimen comes from a study of OX40 agonist ivuxolimab in advanced cancers. On the study more broadly: Patients receiving dose escalation had hepatocellular carcinoma, melanoma, renal cell or head and neck cancer. Enrollees could have had prior anti-PD-1, anti-PD-L1 or anti-CTLA-4 therapy, which over 35% had received.

The table came from immunoSEQ multiplex PCR; TCRdb's copy has only in-frame clones and leaves some out. The sample yields around 83,000 clones, roughly nine tenths seen once. Looked up from germline, CDR1 is SQVTM and CDR2 is ANQGSEA. V lost 4 bases and J 6 bases, leaving 10 bases between the germline ends. This CDR3 spans 11 amino acids. The J gene is TRBJ2-7, the V gene TRBV29-1, with D maybe TRBD1 (6 bases). This TCR came from an adult with an advanced solid tumor such as melanoma, head and neck, liver or kidney cancer. Sample: CD4+ or CD8+ T cells sorted from blood, taken in a trial of the OX40 agonist ivuxolimab. The CDR3 nucleotides are TGCAGCGTTGCCGGGACACTCGAGCAGTACTTC. Amino acid sequence: CSVAGTLEQYF.